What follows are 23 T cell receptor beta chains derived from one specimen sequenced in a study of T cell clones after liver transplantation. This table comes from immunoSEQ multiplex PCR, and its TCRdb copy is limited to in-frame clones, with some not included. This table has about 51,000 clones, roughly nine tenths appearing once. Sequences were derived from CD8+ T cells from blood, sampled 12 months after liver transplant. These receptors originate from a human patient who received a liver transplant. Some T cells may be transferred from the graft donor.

This chain's CDR3 is CASSTGTNTEAFF. The CDR3 bases are TGTGCCAGTAGTACGGGAACCAACACTGAAGCTTTCTTT. The chain couples TRBV19 to TRBJ1-1; D is ambiguous. The length of the CDR3 is 13 residues. Trimming cost V 4 bases and J 2 bases, with 8 bases left between them. CDR1 and CDR2 (germline): LNHDA, SQIVND (reference sequence).

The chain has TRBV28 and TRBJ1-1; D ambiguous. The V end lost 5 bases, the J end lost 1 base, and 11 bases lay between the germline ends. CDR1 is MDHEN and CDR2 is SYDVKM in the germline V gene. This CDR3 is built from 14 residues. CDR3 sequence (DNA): TGTGCCAGCAGTCCACCTAGCAGGAACACTGAAGCTTTCTTT. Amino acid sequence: CASSPPSRNTEAFF.

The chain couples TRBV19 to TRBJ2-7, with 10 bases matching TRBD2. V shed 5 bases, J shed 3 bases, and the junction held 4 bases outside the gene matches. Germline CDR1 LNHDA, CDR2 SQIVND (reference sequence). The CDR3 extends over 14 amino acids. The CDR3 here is CASSRTSGDYEQYF. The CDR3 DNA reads TGTGCCAGTAGTCGAACTAGCGGGGACTACGAGCAGTACTTC.

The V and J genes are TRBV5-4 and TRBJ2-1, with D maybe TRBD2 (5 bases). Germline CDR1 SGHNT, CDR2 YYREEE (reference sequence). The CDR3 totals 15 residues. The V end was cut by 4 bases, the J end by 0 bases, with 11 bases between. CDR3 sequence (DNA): TGTGCCAGCAGCCTCACTAGTCCCTCCTACAATGAGCAGTTCTTC. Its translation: CASSLTSPSYNEQFF.

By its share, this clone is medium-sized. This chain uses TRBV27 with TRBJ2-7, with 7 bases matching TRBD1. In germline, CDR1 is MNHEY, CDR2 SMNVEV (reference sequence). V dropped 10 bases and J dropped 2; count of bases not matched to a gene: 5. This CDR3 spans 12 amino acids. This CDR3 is CATLGQAYEQYF. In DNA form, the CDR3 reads TGTGCCACTCTTGGACAGGCCTACGAGCAGTACTTC.

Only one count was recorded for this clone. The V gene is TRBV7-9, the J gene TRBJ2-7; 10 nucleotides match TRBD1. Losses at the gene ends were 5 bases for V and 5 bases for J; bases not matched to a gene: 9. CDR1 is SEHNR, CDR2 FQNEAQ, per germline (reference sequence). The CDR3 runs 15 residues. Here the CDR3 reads CASSPSPGTGDEQYF. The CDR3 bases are TGTGCCAGCAGCCCGAGTCCCGGGACAGGGGACGAGCAGTACTTC.

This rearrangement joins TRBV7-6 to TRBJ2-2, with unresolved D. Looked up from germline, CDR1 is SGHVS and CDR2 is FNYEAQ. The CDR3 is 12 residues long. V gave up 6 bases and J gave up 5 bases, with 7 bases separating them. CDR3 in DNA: TGTGCCAGCAGGGTTGAAACCGGGGAGCTGTTTTTT. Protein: CASRVETGELFF.

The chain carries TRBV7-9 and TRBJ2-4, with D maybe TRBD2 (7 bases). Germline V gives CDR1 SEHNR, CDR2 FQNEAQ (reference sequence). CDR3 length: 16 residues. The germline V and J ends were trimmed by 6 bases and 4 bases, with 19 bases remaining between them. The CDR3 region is CASSFQGGGPKNIQYF. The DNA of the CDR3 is TGTGCCAGCAGTTTCCAAGGCGGGGGCCCAAAAAACATTCAGTACTTC.

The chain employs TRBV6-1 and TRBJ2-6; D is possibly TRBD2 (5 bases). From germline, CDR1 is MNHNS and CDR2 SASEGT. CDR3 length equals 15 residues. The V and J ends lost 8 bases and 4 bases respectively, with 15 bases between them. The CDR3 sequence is CASAQRDSGANVLTF. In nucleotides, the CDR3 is TGTGCCAGCGCTCAGAGGGATAGCGGGGCCAACGTCCTGACTTTC.

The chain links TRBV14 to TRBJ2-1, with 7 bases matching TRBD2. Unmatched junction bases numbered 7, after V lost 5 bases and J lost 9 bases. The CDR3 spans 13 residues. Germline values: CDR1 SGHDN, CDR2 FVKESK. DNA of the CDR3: TGTGCCAGCAGCTCCCGCGGGGAGGGTGAGCAGTTCTTC. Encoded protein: CASSSRGEGEQFF.

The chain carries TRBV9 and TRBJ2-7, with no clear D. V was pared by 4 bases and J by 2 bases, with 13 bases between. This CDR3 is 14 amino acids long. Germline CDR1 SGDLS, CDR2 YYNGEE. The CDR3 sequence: CASSPTGFPYEQYF. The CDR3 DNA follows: TGTGCCAGCAGCCCTACCGGGTTTCCCTACGAGCAGTACTTC.

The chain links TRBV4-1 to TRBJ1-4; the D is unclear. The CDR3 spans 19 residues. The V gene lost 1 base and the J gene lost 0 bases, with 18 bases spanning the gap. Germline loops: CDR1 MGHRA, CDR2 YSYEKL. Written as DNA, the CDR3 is TGCGCCAGCAGCCAAGCCTTCGAACGTGGGCCTTCAACTAATGAAAAACTGTTTTTT. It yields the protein CASSQAFERGPSTNEKLFF.

In DNA, the CDR3 is TGTGCCAGGGGAAGCAACACTGAAGCTTTCTTT. Its protein is CARGSNTEAFF. This chain uses TRBV2 with TRBJ1-1; D gene ambiguous. Germline values: CDR1 SNHLY, CDR2 FYNNEI. The V and J ends lost 9 bases and 2 bases respectively, with 7 bases between them. The CDR3 has 11 amino acids.

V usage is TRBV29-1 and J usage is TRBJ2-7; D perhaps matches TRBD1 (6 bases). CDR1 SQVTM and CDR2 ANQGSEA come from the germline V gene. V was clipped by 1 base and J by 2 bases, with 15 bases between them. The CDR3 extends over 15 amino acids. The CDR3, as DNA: TGCAGCGTTGAAGTATTAACAGGGATAACCTACGAGCAGTACTTC. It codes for CSVEVLTGITYEQYF.

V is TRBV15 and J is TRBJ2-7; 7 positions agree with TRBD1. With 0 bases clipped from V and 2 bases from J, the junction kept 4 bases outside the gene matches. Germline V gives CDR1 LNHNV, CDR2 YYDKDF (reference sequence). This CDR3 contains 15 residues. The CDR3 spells CATSRDGTETYEQYF. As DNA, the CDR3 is TGTGCCACCAGCAGAGATGGGACAGAGACCTACGAGCAGTACTTC.

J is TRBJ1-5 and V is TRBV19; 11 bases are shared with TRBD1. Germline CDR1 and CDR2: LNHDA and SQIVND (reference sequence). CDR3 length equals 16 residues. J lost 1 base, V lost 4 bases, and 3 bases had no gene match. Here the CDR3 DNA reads TGTGCCAGTAGTAGGGACAGGGGGGGAAGCAATCAGCCCCAGCATTTT. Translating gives CASSRDRGGSNQPQHF.

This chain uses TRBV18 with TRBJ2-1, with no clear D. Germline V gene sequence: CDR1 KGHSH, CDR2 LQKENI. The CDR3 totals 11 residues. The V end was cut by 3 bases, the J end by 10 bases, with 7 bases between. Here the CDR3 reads CASSPEGEQFF. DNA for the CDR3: TGTGCCAGCTCACCTGAAGGAGAGCAGTTCTTC. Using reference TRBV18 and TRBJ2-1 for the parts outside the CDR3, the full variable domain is NAGVMQNPRHLVRRRGQEARLRCSPMKGHSHVYWYRQLPEEGLKFMVYLQKENIIDESGMPKERFSAEFPKEGPSILRIQQVVRGDSAAYFCASSPEGEQFFGPGTRLTVL.

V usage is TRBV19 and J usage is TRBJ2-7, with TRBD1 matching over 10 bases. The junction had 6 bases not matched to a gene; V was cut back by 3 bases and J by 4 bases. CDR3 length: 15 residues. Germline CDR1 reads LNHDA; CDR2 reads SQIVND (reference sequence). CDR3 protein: CASSMVLGQGYEQYF. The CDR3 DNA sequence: TGTGCCAGTAGTATGGTGTTGGGACAGGGGTACGAGCAGTACTTC.

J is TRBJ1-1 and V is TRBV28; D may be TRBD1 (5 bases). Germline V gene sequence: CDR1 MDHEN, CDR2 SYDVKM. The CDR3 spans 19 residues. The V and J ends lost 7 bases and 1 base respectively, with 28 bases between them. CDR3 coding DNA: TGTGCCAGCACCCCGGCGACAGAAAGGGGTTTAGCCTCGAACACTGAAGCTTTCTTT. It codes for CASTPATERGLASNTEAFF.

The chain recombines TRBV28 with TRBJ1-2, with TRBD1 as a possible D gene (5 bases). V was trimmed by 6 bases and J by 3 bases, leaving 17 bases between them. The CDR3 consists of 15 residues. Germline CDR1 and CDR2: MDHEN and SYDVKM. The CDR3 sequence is CASSPPPQVYYGYTF. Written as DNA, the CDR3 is TGTGCCAGCAGCCCACCTCCACAGGTTTACTATGGCTACACCTTC.

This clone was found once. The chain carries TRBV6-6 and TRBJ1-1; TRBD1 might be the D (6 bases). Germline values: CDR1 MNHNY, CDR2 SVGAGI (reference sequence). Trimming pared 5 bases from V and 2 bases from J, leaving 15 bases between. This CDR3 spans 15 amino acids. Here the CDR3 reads CASSQETGVNTEAFF. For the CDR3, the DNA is TGTGCCAGCAGTCAAGAGACAGGAGTCAACACTGAAGCTTTCTTT.

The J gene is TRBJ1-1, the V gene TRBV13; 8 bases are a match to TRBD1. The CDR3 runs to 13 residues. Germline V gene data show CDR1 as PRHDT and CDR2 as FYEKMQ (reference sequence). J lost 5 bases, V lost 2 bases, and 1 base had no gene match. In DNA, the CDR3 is TGTGCCAGCAGCTTAACAGGGGGGACTGAAGCTTTCTTT. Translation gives CASSLTGGTEAFF.

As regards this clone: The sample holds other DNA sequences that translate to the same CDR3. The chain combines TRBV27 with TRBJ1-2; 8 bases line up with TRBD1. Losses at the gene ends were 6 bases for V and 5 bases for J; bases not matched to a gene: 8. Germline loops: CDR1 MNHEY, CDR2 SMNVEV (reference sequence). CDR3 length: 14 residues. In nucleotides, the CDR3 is TGTGCCAGCAGCTTTACAGGGGGTTTGTATGGCTACACCTTC. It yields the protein CASSFTGGLYGYTF.